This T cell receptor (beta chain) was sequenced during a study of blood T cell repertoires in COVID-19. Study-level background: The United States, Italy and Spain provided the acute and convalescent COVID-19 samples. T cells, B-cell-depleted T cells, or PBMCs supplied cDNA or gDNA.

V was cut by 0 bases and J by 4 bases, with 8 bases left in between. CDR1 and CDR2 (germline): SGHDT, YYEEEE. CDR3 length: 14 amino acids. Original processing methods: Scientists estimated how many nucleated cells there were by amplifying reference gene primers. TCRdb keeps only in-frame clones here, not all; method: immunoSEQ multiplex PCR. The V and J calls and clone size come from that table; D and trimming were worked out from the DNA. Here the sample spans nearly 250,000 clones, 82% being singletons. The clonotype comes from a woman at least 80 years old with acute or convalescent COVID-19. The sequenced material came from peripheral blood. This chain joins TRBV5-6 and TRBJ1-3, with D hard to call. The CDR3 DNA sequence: TGTGCCAGCAGCTTGGGGAGATGGGGAAACACCATATATTTT. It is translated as CASSLGRWGNTIYF.